This TCR beta chain was found in a study of shared clonotypes between healthy human individuals. Per germline, CDR1 SGHNT and CDR2 YYREEE (reference sequence). The CDR3 covers 11 residues. Original handling: Without quality scores, immunoSEQ junctional reads could not be filtered like full-length reads. Clones were read by immunoSEQ multiplex PCR, and TCRdb kept only the in-frame ones, dropping some. V and J calls and clone size are as listed in that table; D and trimming were resolved from the DNA. This sample carries some 1.5 million clones, 98% of them seen once, and the ten largest clones take 0.4% to 0.45%. Concerning this clone: Its matching antigen is unknown.

Study-wide points: All-four-donor shared clonotypes had higher generation probabilities than non-shared clonotypes did.

V and J are TRBV5-4 and TRBJ2-4; TRBD2 matches at 7 bases. Sequencing was done on a sample of naive CD4+ T cells sorted from blood. Subset: CD45RA+ positively selected. The sequence was obtained from a man aged 30 to 39 in good health. In nucleotides, the CDR3 is TGTGCGGGGGGGGAGTCGGGCATTCAGTACTTC. It codes for CAGGESGIQYF.